Listed here are 24 T cell receptor beta chains from one sample, sequenced in a study of blood T cell repertoires in COVID-19. Using immunoSEQ multiplex PCR, the repertoire was profiled, and TCRdb retains in-frame clones only, with some absent. The table shows 40,000 to 65,000 clones, with 86% occurring only once. The sample consisted of peripheral blood. Receptors were obtained from a man aged 65 to 85 with active COVID-19.

This chain uses TRBV4-3 with TRBJ1-2, with D possibly being TRBD1 (6 bases). Germline CDR1 reads LGHNA; CDR2 reads YSLEER. The CDR3 sequence is 14 residues long. Trimming took 0 bases from V and 4 from J, leaving 9 bases between them. This CDR3 is CASSQDRGLYGYTF. The CDR3 DNA is TGCGCCAGCAGCCAAGACAGGGGCCTCTATGGCTACACCTTC.

The chain joins TRBV7-8 to TRBJ1-2; the D gene is possibly TRBD1 (6 bases). The CDR3 has 14 residues. The V end lost 5 bases, the J end lost 0 bases, and 10 bases lay between the germline ends. Germline assignment: CDR1 SGHVS and CDR2 FQNEAQ. The CDR3 loop is CASSVGTTNYGYTF. For the CDR3, the DNA is TGTGCCAGCAGCGTCGGGACAACTAACTATGGCTACACCTTC.

The CDR3: CASSAERTDTQYF. For the CDR3, the DNA is TGTGCCAGCAGTGCAGAGCGTACAGATACGCAGTATTTT. V is TRBV11-3 and J is TRBJ2-3, with D hard to call. This CDR3 has 13 residues. V shed 6 bases and J shed 3 bases, with 10 bases lying between them. Germline assignment: CDR1 SGHNT and CDR2 YENEEA.

The chain has TRBV19 and TRBJ1-4; maybe TRBD1 (6 bases). The germline V gene encodes CDR1 LNHDA and CDR2 SQIVND (reference sequence). Trimming removed 6 bases from V and 5 bases from J, with 13 bases in between. The CDR3 runs 14 residues. For the CDR3, the DNA is TGTGCCAGTAGCCCGGGGGGGCGCAATGAAAAACTGTTTTTT. Amino acid sequence: CASSPGGRNEKLFF.

The chain recombines TRBV28 with TRBJ1-2; the match to TRBD1 covers 9 bases. The CDR3 loop spans 14 amino acids. Trimming cost V 2 bases and J 4 bases; bases outside gene matches: 2. Germline CDR1 is MDHEN and CDR2 is SYDVKM. For the CDR3, the DNA is TGTGCCAGCAGTTTAATGGGACAGGGCTATGGCTACACCTTC. Translation gives CASSLMGQGYGYTF.

The rearrangement joins TRBV19 to TRBJ2-7, with 7 positions matching TRBD2. CDR1 is LNHDA and CDR2 is SQIVND in the germline V gene (reference sequence). The CDR3 runs to 14 residues. V shed 1 base, J shed 4 bases, and the junction held 4 bases outside the gene matches. The CDR3 is CASSIGGRAYEQYF. CDR3 DNA: TGTGCCAGTAGTATAGGAGGGAGGGCGTACGAGCAGTACTTC.

This chain links TRBV2 with TRBJ2-6, with D possibly matching TRBD1 (5 bases). The CDR3 extends over 13 amino acids. In germline, CDR1 is SNHLY, CDR2 FYNNEI. Trimming removed 6 bases at V and 8 bases at J, with 11 bases between. CDR3 DNA sequence: TGTGCCAGCAGGGGCAGGGCCACCAACGTCCTGACTTTC. Amino acid sequence: CASRGRATNVLTF.

This clone was found once. The chain recombines TRBV10-3 with TRBJ1-4; no clear D gene. The germline V and J ends were trimmed by 3 bases and 0 bases, with 5 bases remaining between them. CDR1 is ENHRY, CDR2 SYGVKD, per germline. This CDR3 is 14 amino acids long. DNA for the CDR3: TGTGCCATCAGTGAAAGAGCAACTAATGAAAAACTGTTTTTT. The encoded protein is CAISERATNEKLFF.

This clone was seen a single time. This chain connects TRBV7-8 to TRBJ1-6; weak D call: TRBD1 (6 bases). V gave up 6 bases and J gave up 0 bases, with 15 bases separating them. The CDR3 spans 17 residues. Germline assignment: CDR1 SGHVS and CDR2 FQNEAQ. CDR3 protein: CASSSRDTSSYNSPLHF. CDR3 in DNA: TGTGCCAGCAGTAGCCGGGACACCAGCTCCTATAATTCACCCCTCCACTTT.

V and J are TRBV5-3 and TRBJ1-3; D perhaps matches TRBD1 (6 bases). TRBV5-3 is annotated as an ORF whose role is uncertain. This CDR3 spans 12 amino acids. The ends were cut back, 1 base at V and 7 bases at J, with 6 bases in the middle. CDR3 sequence: CARSLQGNTIYF. The CDR3 DNA sequence: TGTGCCAGAAGCTTGCAGGGGAACACCATATATTTT.

The V and J genes are TRBV18 and TRBJ1-5; D might be TRBD1 (6 bases). V lost 5 bases and J lost 1, with 12 bases in between. In germline, CDR1 is KGHSH, CDR2 LQKENI. The length of the CDR3 is 15 residues. CDR3 bases: TGTGCCAGCTCAGCAGGGGCGGCAAGCAATCAGCCCCAGCATTTT. Translating gives CASSAGAASNQPQHF.

The chain combines TRBV7-2 with TRBJ2-3, with a weak D call TRBD2 (5 bases). This CDR3 has 13 amino acids. V lost 5 bases and J lost 1, with 7 bases in between. Per germline, CDR1 SGHTA and CDR2 FQGNSA. The CDR3 DNA sequence: TGTGCCAGCAGCCCCGGGGGCACAGATACGCAGTATTTT. Translating gives CASSPGGTDTQYF.

The chain uses TRBV5-6 and TRBJ2-5; 8 bases line up with TRBD1. Germline CDR1 reads SGHDT; CDR2 reads YYEEEE. Germline trimming cut 1 base from V and 2 bases from J; bases unmatched to any gene: 7. The CDR3 has 16 residues. CDR3 amino acids: CASSLKTGVGQETQYF. The CDR3, as DNA: TGTGCCAGCAGCTTGAAGACAGGGGTTGGGCAAGAGACCCAGTACTTC.

The V gene is TRBV11-2, the J gene TRBJ2-3, with D perhaps TRBD2 (7 bases). The CDR3 has 15 amino acids. Germline V CDR1 and CDR2: SGHAT, FQNNGV. The V end was cut by 3 bases, the J end by 4 bases, with 14 bases between. The CDR3 DNA is TGTGCCAGCAGCTTCGCCGTGCGGGGGCCAGATACGCAGTATTTT. Its protein product is CASSFAVRGPDTQYF. Filled out from reference TRBV11-2 and TRBJ2-3, the complete variable domain reads EAGVAQSPRYKIIEKRQSVAFWCNPISGHATLYWYQQILGQGPKLLIQFQNNGVVDDSQLPKDRFSAERLKGVDSTLKIQPAKLEDSAVYLCASSFAVRGPDTQYFGPGTRLTVL.

This clone was counted a few times. At the DNA level, this CDR3 is encoded by other sequences in the same sample as well. J is TRBJ2-7 and V is TRBV9, with 10 bases matching TRBD1. Per the germline V gene, CDR1 is SGDLS and CDR2 is YYNGEE. The ends lost 0 bases at V and 4 bases at J; junction bases unmatched: 1. This CDR3 is built from 14 residues. CDR3 region: CASSVGQGAYEQYF. CDR3 sequence (DNA): TGTGCCAGCAGCGTAGGACAGGGGGCGTACGAGCAGTACTTC.

CDR3 in amino acids: CASSEGGGYGYTF. The CDR3 bases are TGTGCCAGCAGTGAAGGGGGTGGCTATGGCTACACCTTC. The chain is built from TRBV6-4 and TRBJ1-2; perhaps TRBD1 as D (6 bases). The CDR3 has 13 amino acids. CDR1 and CDR2 from the germline V gene are MRHNA and SNTAGT. V lost 3 bases and J 4 bases, leaving 9 bases between the germline ends.

The chain has TRBV24-1 and TRBJ1-1; 8 bases match TRBD1. The CDR3 covers 13 residues. CDR1 KGHDR and CDR2 SFDVKD come from the germline V gene. Trimming at V came to 4 bases and at J to 8 bases, leaving 5 bases not matched to a gene. The CDR3 reads CATSDAGGAEAFF. CDR3 in DNA: TGTGCCACCAGTGACGCAGGGGGCGCGGAAGCTTTCTTT.

The chain couples TRBV7-3 to TRBJ2-5; D is perhaps TRBD2 (7 bases). The V end was cut by 2 bases, the J end by 1 base, with 20 bases between. From germline, CDR1 is SGHTA and CDR2 FQGTGA. The CDR3 sequence is 18 residues long. CDR3 sequence (DNA): TGTGCCAGCAGCTTAGGCCGGGGGGCAGCACGAACCCAAGAGACCCAGTACTTC. This translates into CASSLGRGAARTQETQYF.

The CDR3 here is CASSPSLESSGNTIYF. The CDR3 region has the DNA TGTGCCAGCAGCCCCTCCTTGGAGAGCTCTGGAAACACCATATATTTT. The V gene is TRBV7-2, the J gene TRBJ1-3; no definite D call. The CDR3 has 16 residues. Per the germline V gene, CDR1 is SGHTA and CDR2 is FQGNSA. The germline V and J ends were trimmed by 5 bases and 0 bases, with 14 bases remaining between them.

V and J are TRBV5-4 and TRBJ1-4; 9 bases match TRBD1. CDR3 length: 14 amino acids. With 0 bases clipped from V and 8 bases from J, the junction kept 2 bases outside the gene matches. Germline CDR1 and CDR2: SGHNT and YYREEE (reference sequence). The CDR3 sequence is CASSLGQGDEKLFF. CDR3 DNA sequence: TGTGCCAGCAGCTTGGGACAGGGGGACGAAAAACTGTTTTTT.

The V gene is TRBV5-1, the J gene TRBJ2-3; TRBD1 agrees at 9 bases. CDR1 SGHRS and CDR2 YFSETQ come from the germline V gene. The CDR3 is 14 amino acids. Trimming removed 4 bases from V and 8 bases from J; junction bases left unmatched: 8. The DNA for the CDR3 is TGCGCCAGCAGCACGGACAGGGGAATTGGTACGCAGTATTTT. Amino acids: CASSTDRGIGTQYF.

The V call is TRBV19, the J call TRBJ2-2; tentatively, D is TRBD2 (7 bases). The ends were cut back, 5 bases at V and 7 bases at J, with 17 bases in the middle. CDR3 length equals 15 residues. Germline CDR1 LNHDA, CDR2 SQIVND (reference sequence). CDR3 loop: CASSDNRGAGGELFF. The CDR3 DNA sequence: TGTGCCAGTAGTGACAACCGGGGGGCGGGCGGGGAGCTGTTTTTT.

V and J are TRBV4-3 and TRBJ1-3; D is perhaps TRBD1 (5 bases). The CDR3 runs to 19 residues. The germline V and J ends were trimmed by 4 bases and 1 base, with 23 bases remaining between them. Germline V gene sequence: CDR1 LGHNA, CDR2 YSLEER. CDR3 DNA: TGCGCCAGCAGCCCACACTTTAGGGGAAGGAGTGGATCTGGAAACACCATATATTTT. Translating it yields CASSPHFRGRSGSGNTIYF.

The chain is built from TRBV7-2 and TRBJ2-5; 12 bases map to TRBD1. Germline CDR1 and CDR2: SGHTA and FQGNSA. V was clipped by 4 bases and J by 7 bases; unmatched bases: 7. CDR3 length: 15 residues. As DNA, the CDR3 is TGTGCCAGCAGCTCCCGGGACAGGGGGCCCCGGACCCAGTACTTC. Amino acid sequence: CASSSRDRGPRTQYF.